This T cell receptor (beta chain) was sequenced for a study of PD-L1 blockade in urothelial cancer. Whole-study context: The number of prior chemotherapy regimens per patient was 0 to 3. Analyses were performed on blood at 3 weeks after treatment start (the second dose) and at 6 weeks. The study recovered a median of 141,255 T cells per blood sample. Points from the study as a whole: Patients with below-median pretreatment blood clonality survived longer.

CDR1 is WNHNN, CDR2 SYGVQD, per germline (reference sequence). V was pared by 2 bases and J by 6 bases, with 3 bases of the junction left unmatched. CDR3 length: 14 amino acids. Method: immunoSEQ multiplex PCR; TCRdb's copy keeps in-frame clones and lacks some. The sample includes roughly 50,000 clones, over 75% seen only once; the top ten take roughly 14%. Points on this clone: Antigen specificity is unknown.

Time point given: pretreatment peripheral blood. This TCR was sampled from a man aged 70-80 years with urothelial cancer. The chain has TRBV10-1 and TRBJ2-1; 8 bases fit TRBD2. Specimen: PBMCs, collected around atezolizumab (anti-PD-L1) treatment. In nucleotides, the CDR3 is TGCGCCAGCAGTGAGGGACTAGCTCCCAATGAGCAGTTCTTC. Its translation is CASSEGLAPNEQFF.